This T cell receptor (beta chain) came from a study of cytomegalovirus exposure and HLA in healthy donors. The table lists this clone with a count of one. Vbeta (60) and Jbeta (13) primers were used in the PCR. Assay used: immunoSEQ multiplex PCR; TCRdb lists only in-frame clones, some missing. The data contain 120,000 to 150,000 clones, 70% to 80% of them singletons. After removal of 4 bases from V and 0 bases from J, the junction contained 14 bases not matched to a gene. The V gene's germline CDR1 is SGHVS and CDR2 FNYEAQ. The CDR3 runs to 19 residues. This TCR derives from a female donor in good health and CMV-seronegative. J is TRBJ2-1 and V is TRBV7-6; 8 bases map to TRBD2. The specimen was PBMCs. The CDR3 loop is CASSSPPYGGASSYNEQFF. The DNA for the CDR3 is TGTGCCAGCAGCTCACCTCCATACGGGGGGGCGAGCTCCTACAATGAGCAGTTCTTC.